Sequencing of this T cell receptor (beta chain) was carried out in a study of blood T cell repertoires in COVID-19. On the study more broadly: The origin of the acute and convalescent COVID-19 samples was the United States, Italy and Spain. PBMCs, B-cell-depleted T cells, or T cells were the source of the cDNA or gDNA that made up the material.

This CDR3 has 14 amino acids. Germline CDR1 reads GTSNPN; CDR2 reads SVGIG (reference sequence). J lost 3 bases, V lost 3 bases, and 5 bases had no gene match. Clones were read by immunoSEQ multiplex PCR, and TCRdb kept only the in-frame ones, dropping some. The repertoire holds 200,000 to 300,000 clones, with around four fifths as singletons. The V and J genes are TRBV30 and TRBJ2-5; 9 bases are shared with TRBD1. This sequence originates from a man in his 60s with acute or convalescent COVID-19. The sample comprised peripheral blood. CDR3 loop: CAWSDWTGEETQYF. CDR3 sequence (DNA): TGTGCCTGGAGCGACTGGACAGGGGAAGAGACCCAGTACTTC.